This entry lists 28 T cell receptor beta chains sequenced from one sample in a study of T cell responses to AZD1222 COVID-19 vaccine. Clones were sequenced by immunoSEQ multiplex PCR, and TCRdb holds only the in-frame ones, with some missing. The sample lists 90,000 to 120,000 clones, approximately 90% occurring once. The sample here was peripheral blood, taken 28 days after the second AZD1222 dose. The receptors derive from an adult who received the AZD1222 COVID-19 vaccine.

The J gene is TRBJ1-3, the V gene TRBV12-3 or TRBV12-4; 7 bases are a match to TRBD1. This CDR3 is 13 amino acids long. The trim removed 5 bases at V and 6 bases at J, leaving 4 bases unmatched. CDR3 loop: CASSVTGSNTIYF. In nucleotides, the CDR3 is TGTGCCAGCAGTGTGACAGGGTCAAACACCATATATTTT.

V is TRBV27 and J is TRBJ2-1; D is possibly TRBD1 (7 bases). The germline CDR1 and CDR2 sequences are MNHEY and SMNVEV (reference sequence). V gave up 2 bases and J gave up 9 bases, with 20 bases separating them. The CDR3 extends over 16 amino acids. DNA of the CDR3: TGTGCCAGCAGTTTACCCCCAGTGACAGGGAGGTTTGAGCAGTTCTTC. This encodes CASSLPPVTGRFEQFF.

This chain connects TRBV3-1 (or the pseudogene TRBV3-2) to TRBJ2-3; 11 bases are shared with TRBD2. The CDR3 contains 15 residues. V shed 3 bases, J shed 4 bases, and the junction held 3 bases outside the gene matches. Germline loops: CDR1 LGHDT, CDR2 YNNKEL (reference sequence). In DNA form, the CDR3 reads TGTGCCAGCAGCCAGCTAGCGGGGGGCCCAGATACGCAGTATTTT. Amino acids: CASSQLAGGPDTQYF.

This clone was seen more than once but under ten times. The chain has TRBV9 and TRBJ2-7; 7 nucleotides agree with TRBD2. The CDR3 consists of 13 residues. The J segment lost 3 bases and the V segment lost 4 bases, leaving 4 bases of the junction unmatched. CDR1 and CDR2 (germline): SGDLS, YYNGEE. Here the CDR3 reads CASSRDYNYEQYF. CDR3 sequence (DNA): TGTGCCAGCAGCCGGGACTATAACTACGAGCAGTACTTC.

This clone has a handful of counts. The chain joins TRBV10-1 to TRBJ2-2; TRBD2 is a possible D gene (5 bases). V shed 7 bases and J shed 3 bases, with 12 bases lying between them. Germline V gene data show CDR1 as WNHNN and CDR2 as SYGVQD (reference sequence). This CDR3 comprises 14 residues. CDR3 DNA: TGCGCCAGCACTCCGGGGAAAGACACCGGGGAGCTGTTTTTT. Amino acids: CASTPGKDTGELFF.

The J gene is TRBJ2-3, the V gene TRBV5-1; D is ambiguous. The V end lost 0 bases, the J end lost 0 bases, and 8 bases lay between the germline ends. Looked up from germline, CDR1 is SGHRS and CDR2 is YFSETQ. The CDR3 spans 15 residues. The CDR3 reads CASSLAGTSTDTQYF. CDR3 DNA: TGCGCCAGCAGCTTGGCCGGCACTAGCACAGATACGCAGTATTTT.

This clone was picked up one time. This chain connects TRBV29-1 to TRBJ2-2, with no clear D. Per germline, CDR1 SQVTM and CDR2 ANQGSEA. This CDR3 is built from 14 residues. Deletions cut 3 bases from V and 1 base from J, with 9 bases between. The CDR3 DNA reads as TGCAGCGTTGACAGCCTAGGGAACACCGGGGAGCTGTTTTTT. Its translation: CSVDSLGNTGELFF.

This clone has more than one count but fewer than ten. The V and J genes are TRBV28 and TRBJ2-1, with 8 bases that match TRBD2. There are 13 residues in the CDR3. Germline V gene data show CDR1 as MDHEN and CDR2 as SYDVKM. The V gene end was trimmed by 3 bases and the J gene end by 9 bases; junction bases not matched to a gene: 4. In DNA form, the CDR3 reads TGTGCCAGCAGTTTGACTAGCGCGGGTGAGCAGTTCTTC. Protein product: CASSLTSAGEQFF.

The V and J genes are TRBV5-6 and TRBJ1-2; D gene ambiguous. Trimming took 2 bases from V and 8 from J, leaving 10 bases between them. There are 12 residues in the CDR3. The V gene's germline CDR1 is SGHDT and CDR2 YYEEEE. The DNA of the CDR3 is TGTGCCAGCAGCTTATCAGATGACGGCTACACCTTC. Amino acids: CASSLSDDGYTF.

The gene calls are TRBV28 and TRBJ1-2; 8 nucleotides line up with TRBD1. Germline V gene lookup returns CDR1 MDHEN and CDR2 SYDVKM. There are 15 residues in the CDR3. With 8 bases clipped from V and 3 bases from J, the junction kept 11 bases outside the gene matches. CDR3 DNA sequence: TGTGCCAGCCTTGGGCGGACAGGGTCGGACTATGGCTACACCTTC. Protein product: CASLGRTGSDYGYTF.

This rearrangement joins TRBV6-5 to TRBJ2-1, with 9 bases identical to TRBD2. With 3 bases clipped from V and 7 bases from J, the junction kept 7 bases outside the gene matches. In germline, CDR1 is MNHEY, CDR2 SVGAGI. The CDR3 has 15 residues. CDR3 coding DNA: TGTGCCAGCAGTTATATTGCGGGAGGGCCAAATGAGCAGTTCTTC. Translation: CASSYIAGGPNEQFF.

The V call is TRBV5-6, the J call TRBJ2-7; no reliable D call. The germline V gene encodes CDR1 SGHDT and CDR2 YYEEEE. V was clipped by 4 bases and J by 6 bases, with 8 bases between them. This CDR3 is built from 11 residues. The CDR3 sequence: CASSRFFEQYF. CDR3 nucleotides: TGTGCCAGCAGCCGATTCTTCGAGCAGTACTTC.

This clone was counted only a few times. The chain couples TRBV18 to TRBJ1-3; TRBD1 might be the D (6 bases). In germline, CDR1 is KGHSH, CDR2 LQKENI. V lost 6 bases, J lost 0 bases, and 18 bases lay in between. The CDR3 is 17 residues long. CDR3 DNA: TGTGCCAGCTCCCCTCGGGGGCAGGAACACTCTGGAAACACCATATATTTT. Translation gives CASSPRGQEHSGNTIYF.

The chain couples TRBV7-9 to TRBJ2-2, with unresolved D. In germline, CDR1 is SEHNR, CDR2 FQNEAQ (reference sequence). Trimming pared 1 base from V and 2 bases from J, leaving 8 bases between. The CDR3 runs 15 residues. The CDR3 bases are TGTGCCAGCAGCTTAGTGCCTGCCAACACCGGGGAGCTGTTTTTT. This codes for CASSLVPANTGELFF.

The chain recombines TRBV7-2 with TRBJ1-1; 9 bases line up with TRBD1. CDR1 and CDR2 (germline): SGHTA, FQGNSA. V lost 5 bases, J lost 5 bases, and 6 bases stayed unmatched. There are 14 residues in the CDR3. Here the CDR3 DNA reads TGTGCCAGCAGCCTTACAGGGGGCGGGACTGAAGCTTTCTTT. It is translated as CASSLTGGGTEAFF.

This clone was observed a few times. The chain employs TRBV13 and TRBJ2-3; no clear D. The CDR3 has 15 amino acids. Germline-derived CDR1 and CDR2 are PRHDT and FYEKMQ (reference sequence). Trimming cost V 3 bases and J 0 bases, with 10 bases left between them. The CDR3 loop reads CASSLEVSSTDTQYF. The CDR3, as DNA: TGTGCCAGCAGCTTGGAAGTATCTAGCACAGATACGCAGTATTTT.

The table lists this clone with a few counts. This sequence joins TRBV6-5 and TRBJ1-2; D may be TRBD1 (5 bases). V was clipped by 0 bases and J by 6 bases, with 14 bases between them. This CDR3 is built from 15 residues. Germline values: CDR1 MNHEY, CDR2 SVGAGI. The CDR3 region is CASSYSSGRAHGYTF. As DNA, the CDR3 is TGTGCCAGCAGTTACTCCTCAGGCAGGGCCCATGGCTACACCTTC.

The chain uses TRBV5-6 and TRBJ1-2; 11 bases agree with TRBD1. The CDR3 sequence is 16 residues long. The germline V gene has CDR1 SGHDT and CDR2 YYEEEE. J lost 6 bases, V lost 0 bases, and 7 bases had no gene match. CDR3 loop: CASSLANGQGADGYTF. The DNA for the CDR3 is TGTGCCAGCAGCTTGGCCAACGGACAGGGGGCTGATGGCTACACCTTC.

V gene TRBV5-1 combines with J gene TRBJ1-1; no clear D. With 0 bases removed from V and 4 bases from J, the gap between germline ends came to 10 bases. The CDR3 runs 14 residues. CDR1 and CDR2 from the germline V gene are SGHRS and YFSETQ. The CDR3 sequence is CASSLEGIGTEAFF. CDR3 DNA sequence: TGCGCCAGCAGCTTGGAAGGTATCGGCACTGAAGCTTTCTTT.

J is TRBJ2-2 and V is TRBV5-4; 7 bases line up with TRBD2. The CDR3 sequence is 14 residues long. The V gene end was trimmed by 4 bases and the J gene end by 4 bases; junction bases not matched to a gene: 4. Germline V gene data show CDR1 as SGHNT and CDR2 as YYREEE (reference sequence). CDR3 bases: TGTGCCAGCAGCCCGGGAGGCAGCACCGGGGAGCTGTTTTTT. Amino acids: CASSPGGSTGELFF.

The V gene is TRBV7-7, the J gene TRBJ2-5; D is perhaps TRBD1 or TRBD2 (5 bases each). The germline V gene encodes CDR1 SSHAT and CDR2 FNYEAQ (reference sequence). This CDR3 is 13 amino acids long. V was cut by 4 bases and J by 3 bases, with 9 bases left in between. In nucleotides, the CDR3 is TGTGCCAGCAGCTCCGGGACCAAAGAGACCCAGTACTTC. Translation gives CASSSGTKETQYF. Combining the CDR3 with reference TRBV7-7 and TRBJ2-5 gives the whole variable domain GAGVSQSPRYKVTKRGQDVTLRCDPISSHATLYWYQQALGQGPEFLTYFNYEAQPDKSGLPSDRFSAERPEGSISTLTIQRTEQRDSAMYRCASSSGTKETQYFGPGTRLLVL.

V usage is TRBV12-3 or TRBV12-4 and J usage is TRBJ1-5; unclear D gene. The CDR3 is 12 residues long. V lost 3 bases and J 5 bases, leaving 5 bases between the germline ends. CDR3 sequence: CASSFKDQPQHF. CDR3 nucleotides: TGTGCCAGCAGTTTCAAAGATCAGCCCCAGCATTTT.

This clone was seen once. A junction end diverges from the germline sequence, so it may reflect a read error. The V gene is TRBV30, the J gene TRBJ2-7; D gene ambiguous. Germline CDR1 GTSNPN, CDR2 SVGIG (reference sequence). This CDR3 comprises 13 residues. CDR3 in DNA: TGTGCCTGGAGATGGGGTCAGGCGAGCGAGGAGTACTTC. Its protein product is CAWRWGQASEEYF.

CDR3 bases: TGTGCCAGCAGTCCGGACAGTTATGGCTACACCTTC. Protein sequence: CASSPDSYGYTF. This chain joins TRBV28 and TRBJ1-2, with D possibly TRBD1 on 6 matching bases. The CDR3 loop spans 12 amino acids. The germline V gene encodes CDR1 MDHEN and CDR2 SYDVKM. The V end lost 5 bases, the J end lost 5 bases, and 9 bases lay between the germline ends.

This chain links TRBV9 with TRBJ2-7; 7 bases map to TRBD1. The germline V gene encodes CDR1 SGDLS and CDR2 YYNGEE. The junction had 0 bases not matched to a gene; V was cut back by 1 base and J by 5 bases. This CDR3 contains 12 residues. The CDR3 DNA reads as TGTGCCAGCAGCGTAACAGGGGACGAGCAGTACTTC. As protein: CASSVTGDEQYF.

With respect to this clone: In the same sample, other DNA sequences code for this CDR3. The J gene is TRBJ2-1, the V gene TRBV27; D is ambiguous. Trimming took 3 bases from V and 2 from J, leaving 5 bases between them. Germline lookup yields CDR1 MNHEY and CDR2 SMNVEV (reference sequence). The CDR3 length is 13 residues. The DNA for the CDR3 is TGTGCCAGCAGTTTTCGTACCTACAATGAGCAGTTCTTC. This gives the protein CASSFRTYNEQFF.

The rearrangement links TRBV7-8 to TRBJ2-1; TRBD1 might be the D (5 bases). Germline lookup yields CDR1 SGHVS and CDR2 FQNEAQ. This CDR3 comprises 14 residues. V was cut by 5 bases and J by 8 bases, with 16 bases left in between. The CDR3 loop reads CASSVLGLGDEQFF. The CDR3, as DNA: TGTGCCAGCAGCGTTCTGGGGCTAGGGGATGAGCAGTTCTTC.

This chain uses TRBV7-6 with TRBJ1-5; the D is unclear. Germline loops: CDR1 SGHVS, CDR2 FNYEAQ. Trimming took off 5 bases at V and 3 bases at J, with 8 bases between the two ends. The CDR3 extends over 13 amino acids. The DNA of the CDR3 is TGTGCCAGCAGCGCGGCCCCCAATCAGCCCCAGCATTTT. It is translated as CASSAAPNQPQHF.